These T cell receptor beta chains were read from a single sample in a study of T cells after yellow fever vaccination. Each CDR3 protein is one row after TCRdb ran MiXCR on the 5' RACE reads. The sample lists roughly 260,000 distinct CDR3 sequences, 10% to 15% seen once, with around 0.49% in the top ten. The sequences come from CD4+ T cells sorted from PBMCs, collected 45 days after the yellow fever booster vaccination. These receptors were obtained from a man younger than 45 who received the YFV17D yellow fever vaccine. Each CDR3 is given with its conserved first and last residue. Fields, in order: V gene, D gene, CDR3 length, J gene, clone size, CDR3 protein, CDR3 DNA. A D gene is named only where the DNA matches it firmly. The size field is filled for only some rows; it gives once, few, many or a size class.

TRBV20-1	-	14	TRBJ2-1	-	CSAGPRLVINEQFF	TGCAGTGCTGGCCCGAGACTAGTAATCAATGAGCAGTTCTTC
TRBV24-1	TRBD2	16	TRBJ2-3	few	CATSDPGLAGPDTQYF	TGTGCCACCAGTGATCCGGGACTAGCGGGACCGGATACGCAGTATTTT
TRBV18	-	13	TRBJ2-5	-	CASSPSMFETQYF	TGTGCCAGCTCCCCTTCCATGTTTGAGACCCAGTACTTC
TRBV5-1	-	15	TRBJ1-2	many	CASSLSAGANYGYTF	TGCGCCAGCAGCTTAAGTGCGGGAGCTAACTATGGCTACACCTTC
TRBV5-1	-	12	TRBJ2-7	many	CASSSTGGEQYF	TGCGCCAGCAGCTCCACCGGAGGCGAGCAGTACTTC
TRBV9	-	15	TRBJ2-2	few	CASSVGGSFTGELFF	TGTGCCAGCAGCGTAGGAGGGTCTTTTACGGGGGAGCTGTTTTTT
TRBV6-1	-	14	TRBJ2-2	few	CASGRGWNTGELFF	TGTGCCAGCGGGCGGGGTTGGAACACCGGGGAGCTGTTTTTT
TRBV5-6	TRBD1	14	TRBJ1-5	-	CASSLGGTGWPQHF	TGTGCCAGCAGCTTGGGTGGGACAGGCTGGCCCCAGCATTTT
TRBV7-2	TRBD2	15	TRBJ2-7	-	CASSFRGGEDYEQYF	TGTGCCAGCAGTTTCCGGGGAGGGGAGGACTACGAGCAGTACTTC
TRBV4-3	TRBD2	16	TRBJ2-5	-	CASSQTSGRREETQYF	TGCGCCAGCAGCCAGACTAGCGGGAGGCGGGAAGAGACCCAGTACTTC
TRBV7-2	TRBD2	13	TRBJ2-1	-	CASSTSGTYEQFF	TGTGCCAGCAGTACTAGCGGGACCTATGAGCAGTTCTTC
TRBV20-1	-	13	TRBJ1-5	-	CSARRGSNQPQHF	TGCAGTGCTAGAAGAGGGAGCAATCAGCCCCAGCATTTT
TRBV28	TRBD1	13	TRBJ1-4	few	CASWTGVGEKLFF	TGTGCCAGTTGGACAGGGGTAGGGGAAAAACTGTTTTTT